Presented here are 10 T cell receptor beta chains from one specimen sequenced in a study of shared clonotypes between healthy human individuals. Clones were read by immunoSEQ multiplex PCR, and TCRdb kept only the in-frame ones, dropping some. The profile covers roughly 550,000 clones, with nearly 97% appearing a single time and 0.11% taken by the ten largest. Naive CD8 cells lacked CD45RO and underwent positive selection for CCR7, leaving out terminally differentiated effector memory CD45RA+ cells. Sequencing was done on a sample of naive CD8+ T cells sorted from blood. The receptors shown here come from a woman aged 25 to 39 in good health.

This clone appeared a few times. The chain is built from TRBV13 and TRBJ1-1; D gene uncertain. Trimming took 5 bases from V and 3 from J, leaving 13 bases between them. Germline V gene lookup returns CDR1 PRHDT and CDR2 FYEKMQ (reference sequence). The CDR3 runs to 14 residues. The chain's CDR3 is CASSPDGQYTEAFF. In DNA, the CDR3 is TGTGCCAGCAGCCCCGATGGGCAGTACACTGAAGCTTTCTTT.

The V gene is TRBV4-1, the J gene TRBJ2-1, with TRBD2 identical over 10 bases. The CDR3 length is 18 residues. V lost 1 base and J lost 4; bases outside the gene matches: 10. CDR1 is MGHRA, CDR2 YSYEKL, per germline. For the CDR3, the DNA is TGCGCCAGCAGCCAAGTGATCCAGCTAGCGGGAGTGTACAATGAGCAGTTCTTC. It codes for CASSQVIQLAGVYNEQFF.

The CDR3 DNA sequence: TGTGCCAGCAGCCGGTCTTGGAGGGAGTTTTACAATGAGCAGTTCTTC. Protein sequence: CASSRSWREFYNEQFF. The gene calls are TRBV14 and TRBJ2-1; TRBD2 might be the D (6 bases). Trimming took 4 bases from V and 4 from J, leaving 17 bases between them. There are 16 residues in the CDR3. The germline CDR1 and CDR2 sequences are SGHDN and FVKESK.

A few counts support this clone. The genes are TRBV5-1 and TRBJ1-1; D remains unclear. The ends were cut back, 6 bases at V and 8 bases at J, with 14 bases in the middle. Germline V gives CDR1 SGHRS, CDR2 YFSETQ. This CDR3 has 12 amino acids. The CDR3 is CASKDLQEEAFF. In DNA form, the CDR3 reads TGCGCCAGCAAGGATCTCCAGGAGGAAGCTTTCTTT.

The chain joins TRBV5-1 to TRBJ2-5; TRBD2 matches at 14 bases. Looked up from germline, CDR1 is SGHRS and CDR2 is YFSETQ. CDR3 size: 16 residues. V dropped 3 bases and J dropped 4; count of bases not matched to a gene: 5. The CDR3 DNA reads TGCGCCAGCAGCTGGGGGACTAGCGGGAGCGGAGAGACCCAGTACTTC. Protein: CASSWGTSGSGETQYF.

The chain recombines TRBV13 with TRBJ1-4; the match to TRBD1 covers 7 bases. Germline V gives CDR1 PRHDT, CDR2 FYEKMQ (reference sequence). This CDR3 region has 16 residues. The junction had 5 bases not matched to a gene; V was cut back by 4 bases and J by 0 bases. CDR3 region: CASSWGTVATNEKLFF. CDR3 DNA: TGTGCCAGCAGCTGGGGGACAGTCGCAACTAATGAAAAACTGTTTTTT.

The rearrangement links TRBV27 to TRBJ1-1; D gene ambiguous. The CDR3 sequence is 15 residues long. The V and J ends lost 0 bases and 0 bases respectively, with 8 bases between them. Germline V lookup: CDR1 MNHEY, CDR2 SMNVEV (reference sequence). CDR3 bases: TGTGCCAGCAGTTTATCTTTCCGGTTGAACACTGAAGCTTTCTTT. This codes for CASSLSFRLNTEAFF.

The chain employs TRBV28 and TRBJ1-5; D is perhaps TRBD1 (6 bases). The CDR3 is made up of 15 amino acids. With 5 bases removed from V and 1 base from J, the gap between germline ends came to 12 bases. Per germline, CDR1 MDHEN and CDR2 SYDVKM. CDR3 nucleotide sequence: TGTGCCAGCAGTCCACAGGGTTTGAGCAATCAGCCCCAGCATTTT. Amino acid sequence: CASSPQGLSNQPQHF.

The chain combines TRBV11-2 with TRBJ2-7; possible D gene TRBD2, 5 bases. The germline gives CDR1 SGHAT, CDR2 FQNNGV. V lost 5 bases and J lost 3, with 14 bases in between. The CDR3 is made up of 14 amino acids. The CDR3 nucleotides are TGTGCCAGCAGCCCTGGGGTAGCGCTCTACGAGCAGTACTTC. This encodes CASSPGVALYEQYF.

This CDR3 is CASSEGPGPLHF. The DNA for the CDR3 is TGTGCCAGCAGTGAGGGCCCCGGGCCCCTCCACTTT. The chain has TRBV2 and TRBJ1-6; D is ambiguous. There are 12 residues in the CDR3. Trimming shortened V by 3 bases and J by 13 bases, and 10 bases separated the two germline ends. CDR1 and CDR2 (germline): SNHLY, FYNNEI.